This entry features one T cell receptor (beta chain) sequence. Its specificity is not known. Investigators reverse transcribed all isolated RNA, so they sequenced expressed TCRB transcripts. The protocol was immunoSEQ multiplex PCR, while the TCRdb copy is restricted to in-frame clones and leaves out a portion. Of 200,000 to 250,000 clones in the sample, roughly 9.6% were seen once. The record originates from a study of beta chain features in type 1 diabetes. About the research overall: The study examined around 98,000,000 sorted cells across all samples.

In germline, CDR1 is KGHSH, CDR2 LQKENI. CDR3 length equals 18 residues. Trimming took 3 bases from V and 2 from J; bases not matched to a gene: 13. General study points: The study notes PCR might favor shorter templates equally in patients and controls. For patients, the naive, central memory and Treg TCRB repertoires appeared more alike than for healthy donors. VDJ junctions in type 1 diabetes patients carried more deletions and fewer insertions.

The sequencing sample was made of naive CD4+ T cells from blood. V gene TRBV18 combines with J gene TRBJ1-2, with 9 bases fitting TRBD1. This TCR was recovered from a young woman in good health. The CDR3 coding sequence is TGTGCCAGCTCACCGACCGAACTCAACAGGGGGCCAAACTATGGCTACACCTTC. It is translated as CASSPTELNRGPNYGYTF.